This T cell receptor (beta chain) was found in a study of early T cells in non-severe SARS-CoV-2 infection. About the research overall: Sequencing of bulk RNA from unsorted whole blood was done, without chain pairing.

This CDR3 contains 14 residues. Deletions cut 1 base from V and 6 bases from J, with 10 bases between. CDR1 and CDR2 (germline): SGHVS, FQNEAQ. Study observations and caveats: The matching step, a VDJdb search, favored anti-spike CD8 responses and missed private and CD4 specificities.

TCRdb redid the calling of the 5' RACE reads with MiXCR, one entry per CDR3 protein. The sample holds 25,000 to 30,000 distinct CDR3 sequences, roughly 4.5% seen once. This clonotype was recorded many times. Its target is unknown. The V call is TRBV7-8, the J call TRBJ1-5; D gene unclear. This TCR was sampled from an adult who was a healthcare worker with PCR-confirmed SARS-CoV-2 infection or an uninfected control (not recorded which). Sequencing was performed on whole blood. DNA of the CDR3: TGTGCCAGCAGCTTAGACAGCGGTGCTCAGCCCCAGCATTTT. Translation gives CASSLDSGAQPQHF.